This TCR beta chain appears in the sequencing data of a study of blood T cell repertoires in COVID-19. Study-level information: The United States, Italy and Spain supplied acute and convalescent COVID-19 samples. PBMCs, B-cell-depleted T cells, or T cells provided the cDNA or gDNA that made up the material.

In the study's own analysis: How many nucleated cells were present was estimated from reference gene primer amplification. The protocol was immunoSEQ multiplex PCR, while the TCRdb copy is restricted to in-frame clones and leaves out a portion. Clone size and the V and J calls come from that table; the DNA yielded D and trimming. The repertoire holds around 200,000 clones, with about 85% as singletons. Germline-derived CDR1 and CDR2 are MDHEN and SYDVKM. Trimming took off 4 bases at V and 0 bases at J, with 15 bases between the two ends. The CDR3 has 17 residues. This chain joins TRBV28 and TRBJ1-4; no definite D call. This clonotype was sampled from a man aged 40-55 years with acute or convalescent COVID-19. What was sequenced was peripheral blood. The CDR3 bases are TGTGCCAGCAGTTCCCCTGAGGGTTTACCAACTAATGAAAAACTGTTTTTT. This encodes CASSSPEGLPTNEKLFF. The full variable domain, completed using reference TRBV28 and TRBJ1-4, is DVKVTQSSRYLVKRTGEKVFLECVQDMDHENMFWYRQDPGLGLRLIYFSYDVKMKEKGDIPEGYSVSREKKERFSLILESASTNQTSMYLCASSSPEGLPTNEKLFFGSGTQLSVL.